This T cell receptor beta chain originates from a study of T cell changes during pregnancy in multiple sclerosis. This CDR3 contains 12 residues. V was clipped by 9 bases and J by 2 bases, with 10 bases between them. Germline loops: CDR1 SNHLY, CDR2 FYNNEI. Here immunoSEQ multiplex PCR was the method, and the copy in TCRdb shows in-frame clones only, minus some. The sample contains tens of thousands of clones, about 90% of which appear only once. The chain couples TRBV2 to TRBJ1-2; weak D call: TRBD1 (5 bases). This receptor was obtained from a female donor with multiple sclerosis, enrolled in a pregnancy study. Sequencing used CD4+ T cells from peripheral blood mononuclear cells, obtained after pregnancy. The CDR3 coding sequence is TGTGCCAGAGGGGAACAGAACTATGGCTACACCTTC. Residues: CARGEQNYGYTF.